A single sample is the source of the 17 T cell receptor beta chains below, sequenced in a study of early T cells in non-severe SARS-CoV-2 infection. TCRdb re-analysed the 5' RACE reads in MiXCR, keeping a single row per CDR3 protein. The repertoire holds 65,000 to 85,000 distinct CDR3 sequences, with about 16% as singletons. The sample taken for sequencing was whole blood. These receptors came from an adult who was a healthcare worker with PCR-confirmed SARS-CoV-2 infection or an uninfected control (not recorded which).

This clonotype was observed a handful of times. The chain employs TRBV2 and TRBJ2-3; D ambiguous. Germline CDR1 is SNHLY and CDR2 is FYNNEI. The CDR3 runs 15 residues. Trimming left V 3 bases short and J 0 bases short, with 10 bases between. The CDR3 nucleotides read TGTGCCAGCAGTGAGATCGGCACTAGCACAGATACGCAGTATTTT. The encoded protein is CASSEIGTSTDTQYF.

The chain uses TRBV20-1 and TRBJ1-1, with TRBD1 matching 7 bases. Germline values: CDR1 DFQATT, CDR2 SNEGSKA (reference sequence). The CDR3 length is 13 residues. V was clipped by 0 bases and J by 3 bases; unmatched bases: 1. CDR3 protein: CSARDTGDTEAFF. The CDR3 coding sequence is TGCAGTGCTAGAGACACAGGGGACACTGAAGCTTTCTTT.

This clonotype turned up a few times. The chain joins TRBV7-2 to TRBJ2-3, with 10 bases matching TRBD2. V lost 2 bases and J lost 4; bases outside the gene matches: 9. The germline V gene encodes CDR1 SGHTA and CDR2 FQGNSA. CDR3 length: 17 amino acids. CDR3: CASSLRLAGEGADTQYF. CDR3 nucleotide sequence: TGTGCCAGCAGCTTACGGCTAGCGGGAGAGGGAGCAGATACGCAGTATTTT.

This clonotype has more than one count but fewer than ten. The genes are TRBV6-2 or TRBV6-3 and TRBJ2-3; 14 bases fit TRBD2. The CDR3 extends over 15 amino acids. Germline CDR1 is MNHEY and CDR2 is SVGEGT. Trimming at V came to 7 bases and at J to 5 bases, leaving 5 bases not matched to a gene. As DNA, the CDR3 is TGTGCCAGCAATACCGGGACTAGCGGGGGAGATACGCAGTATTTT. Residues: CASNTGTSGGDTQYF.

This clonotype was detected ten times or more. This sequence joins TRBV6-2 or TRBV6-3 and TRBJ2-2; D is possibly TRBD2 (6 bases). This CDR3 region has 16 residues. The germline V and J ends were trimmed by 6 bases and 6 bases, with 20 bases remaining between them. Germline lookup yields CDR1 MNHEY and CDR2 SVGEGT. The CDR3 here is CASSARLGGEAGELFF. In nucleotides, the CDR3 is TGTGCCAGCAGCGCCCGGCTGGGGGGAGAGGCCGGGGAGCTGTTTTTT.

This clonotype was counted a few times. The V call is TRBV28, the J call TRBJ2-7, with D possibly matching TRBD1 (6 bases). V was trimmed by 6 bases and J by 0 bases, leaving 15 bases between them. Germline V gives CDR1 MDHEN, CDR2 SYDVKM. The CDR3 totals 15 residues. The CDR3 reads CASSPLGTSSYEQYF. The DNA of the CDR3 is TGTGCCAGCAGCCCTCTGGGGACAAGCTCCTACGAGCAGTACTTC.

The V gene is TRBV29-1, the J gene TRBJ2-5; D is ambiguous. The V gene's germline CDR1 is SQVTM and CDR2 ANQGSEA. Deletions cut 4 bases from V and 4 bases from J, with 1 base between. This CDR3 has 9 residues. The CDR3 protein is CSVGETQYF. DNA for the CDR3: TGCAGCGTTGGAGAGACCCAGTACTTC.

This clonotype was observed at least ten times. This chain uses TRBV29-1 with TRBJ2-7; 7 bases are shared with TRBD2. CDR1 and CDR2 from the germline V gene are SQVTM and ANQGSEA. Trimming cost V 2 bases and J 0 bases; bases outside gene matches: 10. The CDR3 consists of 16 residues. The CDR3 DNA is TGCAGCGTTGAAAAGCCCGTCGGGGGGAGCTCCTACGAGCAGTACTTC. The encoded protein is CSVEKPVGGSSYEQYF.

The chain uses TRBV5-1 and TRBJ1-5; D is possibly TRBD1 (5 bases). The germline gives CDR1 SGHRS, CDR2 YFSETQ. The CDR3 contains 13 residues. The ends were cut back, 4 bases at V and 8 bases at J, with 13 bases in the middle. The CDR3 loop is CASSPSGLEPQHF. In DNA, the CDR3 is TGCGCCAGCAGCCCCTCGGGGCTTGAGCCCCAGCATTTT.

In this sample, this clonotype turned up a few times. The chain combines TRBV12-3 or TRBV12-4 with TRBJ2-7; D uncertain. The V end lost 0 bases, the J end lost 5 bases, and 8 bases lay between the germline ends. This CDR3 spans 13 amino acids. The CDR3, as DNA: TGTGCCAGCAGTTTAGCGCTGTATCACGAGCAGTACTTC. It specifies CASSLALYHEQYF.

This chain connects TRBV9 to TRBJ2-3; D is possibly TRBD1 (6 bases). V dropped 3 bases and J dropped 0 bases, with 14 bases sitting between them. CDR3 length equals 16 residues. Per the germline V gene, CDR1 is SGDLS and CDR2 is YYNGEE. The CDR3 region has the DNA TGTGCCAGCAGCGCGTCAGGGGCTACAAGCACAGATACGCAGTATTTT. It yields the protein CASSASGATSTDTQYF.

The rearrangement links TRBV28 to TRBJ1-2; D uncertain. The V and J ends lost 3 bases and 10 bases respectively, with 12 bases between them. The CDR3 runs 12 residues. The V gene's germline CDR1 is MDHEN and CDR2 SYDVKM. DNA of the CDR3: TGTGCCAGCAGTTTTGACCGGGCGGTCTACACCTTC. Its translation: CASSFDRAVYTF.

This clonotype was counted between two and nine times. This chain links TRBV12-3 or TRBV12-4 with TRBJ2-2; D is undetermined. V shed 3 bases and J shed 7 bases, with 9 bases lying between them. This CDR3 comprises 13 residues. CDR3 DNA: TGTGCCAGCAGTTTTGCCGTTAACGGGGAGCTGTTTTTT. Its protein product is CASSFAVNGELFF.

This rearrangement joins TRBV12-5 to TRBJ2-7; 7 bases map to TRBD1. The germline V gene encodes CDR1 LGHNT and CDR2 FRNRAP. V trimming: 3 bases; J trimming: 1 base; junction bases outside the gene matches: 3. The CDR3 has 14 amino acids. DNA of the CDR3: TGTGCTAGTGGTTTACAGGGGCTATCCTACGAGCAGTACTTC. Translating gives CASGLQGLSYEQYF.

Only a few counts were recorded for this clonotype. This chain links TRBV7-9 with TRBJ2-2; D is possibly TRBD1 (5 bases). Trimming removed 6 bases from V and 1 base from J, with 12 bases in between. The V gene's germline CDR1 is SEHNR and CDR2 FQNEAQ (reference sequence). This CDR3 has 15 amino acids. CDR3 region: CASSFLDKNTGELFF. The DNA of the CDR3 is TGTGCCAGCAGTTTTCTGGACAAGAACACCGGGGAGCTGTTTTTT.

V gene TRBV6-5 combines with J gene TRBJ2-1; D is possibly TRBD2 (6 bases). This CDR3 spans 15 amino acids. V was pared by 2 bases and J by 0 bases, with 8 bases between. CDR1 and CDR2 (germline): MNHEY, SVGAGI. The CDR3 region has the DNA TGTGCCAGCAGTTACCGGGGGAGCTCCTACAATGAGCAGTTCTTC. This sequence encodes CASSYRGSSYNEQFF.

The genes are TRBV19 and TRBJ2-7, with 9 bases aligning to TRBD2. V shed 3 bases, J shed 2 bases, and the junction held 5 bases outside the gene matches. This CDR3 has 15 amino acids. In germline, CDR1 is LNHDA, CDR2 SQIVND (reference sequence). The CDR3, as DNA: TGTGCCAGTAGTATCGGCGGGAGGGGTACCTACGAGCAGTACTTC. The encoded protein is CASSIGGRGTYEQYF.